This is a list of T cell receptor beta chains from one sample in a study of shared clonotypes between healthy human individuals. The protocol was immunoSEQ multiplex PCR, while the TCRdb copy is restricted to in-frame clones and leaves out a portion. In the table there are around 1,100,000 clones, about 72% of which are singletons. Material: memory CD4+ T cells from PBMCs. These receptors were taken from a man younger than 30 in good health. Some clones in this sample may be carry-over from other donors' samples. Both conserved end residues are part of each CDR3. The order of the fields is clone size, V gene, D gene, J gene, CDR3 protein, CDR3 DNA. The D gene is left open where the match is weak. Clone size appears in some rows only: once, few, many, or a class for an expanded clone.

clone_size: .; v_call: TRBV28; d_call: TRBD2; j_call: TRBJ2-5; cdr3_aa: CASSLSGGETQYF; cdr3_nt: TGTGCCAGCAGTTTGTCGGGAGGAGAGACCCAGTACTTC
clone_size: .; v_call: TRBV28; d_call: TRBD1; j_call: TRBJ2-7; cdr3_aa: CASSRGGTGVNEQYF; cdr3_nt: TGTGCCAGCAGTCGAGGGGGGACAGGGGTAAACGAGCAGTACTTC
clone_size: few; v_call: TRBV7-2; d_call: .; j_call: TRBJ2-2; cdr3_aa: CASSLKNGHGGELFF; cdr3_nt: TGTGCCAGCAGCTTAAAAAACGGCCACGGCGGGGAGCTGTTTTTT
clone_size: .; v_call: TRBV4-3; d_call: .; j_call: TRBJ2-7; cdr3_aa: CASSQEYSFYEQYF; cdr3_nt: TGCGCCAGCAGCCAAGAATATAGCTTCTACGAGCAGTACTTC
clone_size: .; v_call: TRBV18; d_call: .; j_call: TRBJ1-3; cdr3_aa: CASSPEGGLSGNTIYF; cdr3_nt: TGTGCCAGCTCACCGGAGGGCGGACTCTCTGGGAACACCATATATTTT
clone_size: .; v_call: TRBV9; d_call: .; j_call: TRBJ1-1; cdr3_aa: CASSVRDNTEAFF; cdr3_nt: TGTGCCAGCAGCGTCCGGGACAACACTGAAGCTTTCTTT
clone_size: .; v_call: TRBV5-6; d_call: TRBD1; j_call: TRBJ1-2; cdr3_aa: CASSSPGRGRDGYTF; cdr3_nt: TGTGCCAGCAGCTCTCCGGGCAGGGGGCGAGATGGCTACACCTTC
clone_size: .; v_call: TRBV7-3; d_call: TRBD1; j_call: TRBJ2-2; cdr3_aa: CASSLMTGTGELFF; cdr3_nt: TGTGCCAGCAGCCTAATGACAGGGACCGGGGAGCTGTTTTTT
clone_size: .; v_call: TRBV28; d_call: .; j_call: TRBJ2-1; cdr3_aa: CASSLSLINYEQFF; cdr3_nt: TGTGCCAGCAGTTTATCTCTTATAAACTATGAGCAGTTCTTC
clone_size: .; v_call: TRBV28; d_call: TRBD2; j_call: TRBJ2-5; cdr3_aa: CASSGTSEETQYF; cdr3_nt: TGTGCCAGCAGCGGGACTAGCGAAGAGACCCAGTACTTC
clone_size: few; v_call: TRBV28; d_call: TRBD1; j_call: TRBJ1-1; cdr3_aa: CASSDYRGGSAGAFF; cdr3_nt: TGTGCCAGCAGTGATTACAGGGGAGGTAGTGCCGGAGCTTTCTTT
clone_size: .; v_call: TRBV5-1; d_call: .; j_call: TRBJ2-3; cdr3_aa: CASSLPGPRDTQYF; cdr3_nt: TGCGCCAGCAGCTTGCCGGGACCCAGGGATACGCAGTATTTT
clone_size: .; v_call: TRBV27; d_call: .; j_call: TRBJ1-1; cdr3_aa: CASSLIRWGGTEAFF; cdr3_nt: TGTGCCAGCAGTCTAATAAGATGGGGGGGAACTGAAGCTTTCTTT
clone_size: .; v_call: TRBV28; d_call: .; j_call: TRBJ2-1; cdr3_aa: CASHRTYNEQFF; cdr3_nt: TGTGCCAGCCACCGGACCTACAATGAGCAGTTCTTC
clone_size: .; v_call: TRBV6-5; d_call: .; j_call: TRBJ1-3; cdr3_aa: CASSYSGIRNTIYF; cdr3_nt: TGTGCCAGCAGTTACTCGGGGATAAGGAACACCATATATTTT
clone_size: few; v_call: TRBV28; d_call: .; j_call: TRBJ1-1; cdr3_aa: CASSKTTGRSTEAFF; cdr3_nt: TGTGCCAGCAGTAAGACGACTGGGAGAAGCACTGAAGCTTTCTTT
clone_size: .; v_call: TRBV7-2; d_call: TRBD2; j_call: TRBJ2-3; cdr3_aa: CAGSLVGTSDTDTQYF; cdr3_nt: TGTGCCGGCAGCTTAGTTGGGACTAGCGACACAGATACGCAGTATTTT
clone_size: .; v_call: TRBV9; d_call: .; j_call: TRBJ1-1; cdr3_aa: CASSVGVGEGSKAFF; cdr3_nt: TGTGCCAGCAGCGTAGGGGTAGGGGAAGGGAGCAAAGCTTTCTTT
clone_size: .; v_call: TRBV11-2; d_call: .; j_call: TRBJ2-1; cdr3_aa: CASSLSAGSYNEQFF; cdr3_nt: TGTGCCAGCAGCTTGTCGGCAGGCTCCTACAATGAGCAGTTCTTC
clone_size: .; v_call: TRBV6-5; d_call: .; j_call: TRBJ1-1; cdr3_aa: CASSRGGRDTEAFF; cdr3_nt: TGTGCCAGCAGCCGGGGAGGCAGGGACACTGAAGCTTTCTTT
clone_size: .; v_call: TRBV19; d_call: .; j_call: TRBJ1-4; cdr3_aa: CASRGSRWDEKLFF; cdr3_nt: TGTGCCAGCCGCGGTAGCCGTTGGGATGAAAAACTGTTTTTT
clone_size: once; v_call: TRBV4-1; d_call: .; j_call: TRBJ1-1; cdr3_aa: CASSQADSRNTEAFF; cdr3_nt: TGCGCCAGCAGCCAAGCAGACAGTAGGAACACTGAAGCTTTCTTT
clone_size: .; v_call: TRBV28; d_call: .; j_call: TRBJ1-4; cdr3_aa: CASSVTWEEKLFF; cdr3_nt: TGTGCCAGCAGTGTCACGTGGGAGGAAAAACTGTTTTTT
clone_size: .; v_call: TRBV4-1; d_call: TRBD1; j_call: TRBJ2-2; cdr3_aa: CASSQALGQGSNTGELFF; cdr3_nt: TGCGCCAGCAGCCAAGCTTTGGGACAGGGATCGAACACCGGGGAGCTGTTTTTT
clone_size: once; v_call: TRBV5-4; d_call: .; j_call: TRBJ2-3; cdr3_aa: CASSKSTGTDTQYF; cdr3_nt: TGTGCCAGCAGTAAGTCGACAGGAACAGATACGCAGTATTTT
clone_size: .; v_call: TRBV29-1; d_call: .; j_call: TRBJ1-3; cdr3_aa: CSVVGEYSGNTIYF; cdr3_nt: TGCAGCGTTGTCGGGGAGTACTCTGGAAACACCATATATTTT
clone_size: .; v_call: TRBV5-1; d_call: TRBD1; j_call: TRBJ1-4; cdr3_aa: CASRARTGPNEKLFF; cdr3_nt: TGCGCCAGCAGGGCACGGACAGGGCCTAATGAAAAACTGTTTTTT
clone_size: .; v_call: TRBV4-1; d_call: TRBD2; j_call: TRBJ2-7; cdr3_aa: CASSQDPWAGVYEQYF; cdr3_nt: TGCGCCAGCAGCCAAGATCCATGGGCGGGAGTGTACGAGCAGTACTTC
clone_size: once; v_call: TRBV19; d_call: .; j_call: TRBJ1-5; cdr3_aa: CASRPGPEERNQPQHF; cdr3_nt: TGTGCCAGTAGACCGGGACCAGAGGAAAGGAATCAGCCCCAGCATTTT
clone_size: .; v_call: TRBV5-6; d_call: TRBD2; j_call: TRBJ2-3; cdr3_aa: CASREGRELTDTQYF; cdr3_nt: TGTGCCAGCCGCGAGGGGCGGGAGCTCACAGATACGCAGTATTTT
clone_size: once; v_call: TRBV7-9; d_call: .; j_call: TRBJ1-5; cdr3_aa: CASRQRQRGQPQHF; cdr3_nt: TGTGCCAGCAGACAAAGACAGCGCGGTCAGCCCCAGCATTTT
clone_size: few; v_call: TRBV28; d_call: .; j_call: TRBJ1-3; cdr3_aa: CASSLGPLGGNTIYF; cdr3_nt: TGTGCCAGCAGTTTAGGGCCATTGGGGGGAAACACCATATATTTT
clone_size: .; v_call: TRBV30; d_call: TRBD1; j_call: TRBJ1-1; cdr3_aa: CAWTPGGGTEAFF; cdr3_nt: TGTGCCTGGACCCCAGGGGGGGGCACTGAAGCTTTCTTT
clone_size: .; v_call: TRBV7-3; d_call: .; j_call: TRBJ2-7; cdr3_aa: CASSLTPGRNEQYF; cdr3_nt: TGTGCCAGCAGCTTAACGCCCGGGAGAAACGAGCAGTACTTC
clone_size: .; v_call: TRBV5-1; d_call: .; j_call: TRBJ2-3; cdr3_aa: CASSLGQVDTQYF; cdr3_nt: TGCGCCAGCAGCTTGGGACAGGTAGATACGCAGTATTTT
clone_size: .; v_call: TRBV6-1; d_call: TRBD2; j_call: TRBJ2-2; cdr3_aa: CASKASGENTGELFF; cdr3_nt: TGTGCCAGCAAGGCTAGCGGGGAAAACACCGGGGAGCTGTTTTTT
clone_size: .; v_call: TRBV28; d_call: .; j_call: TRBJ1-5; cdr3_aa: CASSFRGGGNQPQHF; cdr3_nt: TGTGCCAGCAGTTTTCGAGGTGGTGGCAATCAGCCCCAGCATTTT
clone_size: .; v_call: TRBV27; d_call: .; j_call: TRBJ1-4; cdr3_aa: CASSQRANEKLFF; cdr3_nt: TGTGCCAGCAGCCAGCGGGCTAATGAAAAACTGTTTTTT
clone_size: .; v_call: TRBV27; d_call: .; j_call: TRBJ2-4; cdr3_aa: CASSLGGLAKNIQYF; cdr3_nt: TGTGCCAGCAGTTTGGGGGGACTAGCCAAAAACATTCAGTACTTC
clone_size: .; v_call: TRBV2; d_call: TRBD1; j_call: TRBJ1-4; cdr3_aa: CASNGQGNEKLFF; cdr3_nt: TGTGCCAGCAACGGACAGGGAAATGAAAAACTGTTTTTT
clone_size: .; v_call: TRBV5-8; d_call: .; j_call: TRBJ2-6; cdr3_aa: CASSWKSSGANVLTF; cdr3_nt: TGTGCCAGCAGCTGGAAGTCCTCTGGGGCCAACGTCCTGACTTTC
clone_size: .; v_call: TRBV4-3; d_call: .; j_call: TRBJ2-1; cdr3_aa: CASSQRQKSYNEQFF; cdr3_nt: TGCGCCAGCAGCCAACGACAGAAATCCTACAATGAGCAGTTCTTC
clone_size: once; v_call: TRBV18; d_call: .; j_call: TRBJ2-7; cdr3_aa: CASSPRRGVYEQYF; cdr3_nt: TGTGCCAGCTCACCCCGCAGGGGAGTCTACGAGCAGTACTTC
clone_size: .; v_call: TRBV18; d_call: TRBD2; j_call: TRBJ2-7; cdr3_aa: CASSFVGLAIYEQYF; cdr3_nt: TGTGCCAGCTCGTTCGTTGGACTAGCGATTTACGAGCAGTACTTC
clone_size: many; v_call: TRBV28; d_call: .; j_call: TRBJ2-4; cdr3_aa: CASSPTPPGFGKNIQYF; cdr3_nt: TGTGCCAGCAGCCCGACCCCCCCAGGGTTTGGCAAAAACATTCAGTACTTC
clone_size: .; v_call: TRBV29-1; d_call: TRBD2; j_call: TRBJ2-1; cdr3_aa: CSGLAGGSYNEQFF; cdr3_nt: TGCAGCGGACTAGCGGGAGGTTCCTACAATGAGCAGTTCTTC
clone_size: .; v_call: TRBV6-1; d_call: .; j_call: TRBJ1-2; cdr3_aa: CASSEAWSRGIRYTF; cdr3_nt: TGTGCCAGCAGTGAAGCGTGGAGCAGGGGTATCCGCTACACCTTC
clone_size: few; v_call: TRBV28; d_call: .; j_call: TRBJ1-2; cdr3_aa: CASSLRQNYGYTF; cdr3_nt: TGTGCCAGCAGTTTACGACAAAACTATGGCTACACCTTC
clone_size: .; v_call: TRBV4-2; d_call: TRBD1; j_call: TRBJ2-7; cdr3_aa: CASSPTGGKVEQYF; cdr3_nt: TGTGCCAGCAGCCCCACAGGGGGTAAGGTCGAGCAGTACTTC
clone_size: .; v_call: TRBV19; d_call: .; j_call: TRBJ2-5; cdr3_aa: CASSAHWRRLQETQYF; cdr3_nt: TGTGCCAGTAGTGCGCATTGGCGGAGACTCCAAGAGACCCAGTACTTC